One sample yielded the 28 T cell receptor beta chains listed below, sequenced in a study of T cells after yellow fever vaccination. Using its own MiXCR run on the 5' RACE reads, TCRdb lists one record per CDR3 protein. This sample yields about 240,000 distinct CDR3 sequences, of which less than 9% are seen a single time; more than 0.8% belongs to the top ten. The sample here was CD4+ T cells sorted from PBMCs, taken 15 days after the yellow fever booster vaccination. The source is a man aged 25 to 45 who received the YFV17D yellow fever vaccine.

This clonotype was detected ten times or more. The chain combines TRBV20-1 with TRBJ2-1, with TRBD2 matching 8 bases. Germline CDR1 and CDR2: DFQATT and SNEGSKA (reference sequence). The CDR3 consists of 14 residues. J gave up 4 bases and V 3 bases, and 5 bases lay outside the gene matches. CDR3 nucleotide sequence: TGCAGTGCTAGCGGGAGGGACACATACAATGAGCAGTTCTTC. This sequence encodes CSASGRDTYNEQFF.

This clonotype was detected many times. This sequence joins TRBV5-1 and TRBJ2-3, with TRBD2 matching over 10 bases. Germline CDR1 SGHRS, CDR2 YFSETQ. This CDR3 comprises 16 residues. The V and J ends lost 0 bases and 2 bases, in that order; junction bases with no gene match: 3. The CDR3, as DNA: TGCGCCAGCAGCTTGGGACTAGCGGGTAACACAGATACGCAGTATTTT. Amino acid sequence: CASSLGLAGNTDTQYF.

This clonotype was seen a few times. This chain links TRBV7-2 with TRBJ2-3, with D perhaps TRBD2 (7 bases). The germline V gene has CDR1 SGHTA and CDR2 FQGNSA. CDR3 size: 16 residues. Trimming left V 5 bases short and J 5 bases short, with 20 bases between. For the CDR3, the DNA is TGTGCCAGCAGCGCTGGGGCGGGGGCGCTCGGAGATACGCAGTATTTT. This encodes CASSAGAGALGDTQYF.

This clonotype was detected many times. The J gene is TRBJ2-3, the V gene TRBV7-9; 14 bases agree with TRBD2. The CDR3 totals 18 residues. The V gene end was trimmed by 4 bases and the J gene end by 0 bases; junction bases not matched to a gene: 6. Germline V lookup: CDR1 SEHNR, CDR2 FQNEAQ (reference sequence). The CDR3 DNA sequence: TGTGCCAGCAGCTCCGGGACTAGCGGGAGTATCAGCACAGATACGCAGTATTTT. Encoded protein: CASSSGTSGSISTDTQYF. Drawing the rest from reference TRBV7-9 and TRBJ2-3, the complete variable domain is DTGVSQNPRHKITKRGQNVTFRCDPISEHNRLYWYRQTLGQGPEFLTYFQNEAQLEKSRLLSDRFSAERPKGSFSTLEIQRTEQGDSAMYLCASSSGTSGSISTDTQYFGPGTRLTVL.

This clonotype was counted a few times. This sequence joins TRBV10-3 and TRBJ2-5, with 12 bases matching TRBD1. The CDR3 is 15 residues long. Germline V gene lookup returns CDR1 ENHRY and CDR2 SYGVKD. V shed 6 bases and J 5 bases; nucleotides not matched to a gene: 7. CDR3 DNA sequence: TGTGCCATCAGCGATCGGGACAGGGGGCGGGAGACCCAGTACTTC. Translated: CAISDRDRGRETQYF.

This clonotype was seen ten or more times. CDR3 coding DNA: TGTGCCAGCAGCCCGGTCGGGATCGGCGAGCAGTTCTTC. This sequence encodes CASSPVGIGEQFF. The chain employs TRBV11-2 and TRBJ2-1, with a weak D call TRBD2 (5 bases). This CDR3 has 13 amino acids. V was clipped by 5 bases and J by 10 bases, with 15 bases between them. Germline values: CDR1 SGHAT, CDR2 FQNNGV.

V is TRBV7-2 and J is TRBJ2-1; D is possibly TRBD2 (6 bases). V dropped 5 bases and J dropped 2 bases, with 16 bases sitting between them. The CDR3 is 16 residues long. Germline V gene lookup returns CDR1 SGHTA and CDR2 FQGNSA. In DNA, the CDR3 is TGTGCCAGCAGCCCCCCCGCGGGAAAGCCCTACAATGAGCAGTTCTTC. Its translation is CASSPPAGKPYNEQFF.

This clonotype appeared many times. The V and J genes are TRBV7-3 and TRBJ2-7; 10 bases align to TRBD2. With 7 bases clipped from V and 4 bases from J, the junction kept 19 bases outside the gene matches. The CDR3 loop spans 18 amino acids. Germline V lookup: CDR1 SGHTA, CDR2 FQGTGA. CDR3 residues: CASTRLLAGVVVGYEQYF. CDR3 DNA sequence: TGTGCCAGCACCCGTCTGCTAGCGGGAGTGGTGGTTGGGTACGAGCAGTACTTC.

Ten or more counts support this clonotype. The CDR3 reads CASSLVMGQRRTEAFF. The CDR3 bases are TGTGCCAGCAGCTTAGTCATGGGGCAGAGAAGGACTGAAGCTTTCTTT. This chain connects TRBV11-2 to TRBJ1-1, with D possibly being TRBD1 (5 bases). V lost 1 base to trimming and J lost 5 bases, with 17 bases between them. The CDR3 is 16 amino acids. In germline, CDR1 is SGHAT, CDR2 FQNNGV. The complete variable domain, with remaining parts taken from reference TRBV11-2 and TRBJ1-1, reads EAGVAQSPRYKIIEKRQSVAFWCNPISGHATLYWYQQILGQGPKLLIQFQNNGVVDDSQLPKDRFSAERLKGVDSTLKIQPAKLEDSAVYLCASSLVMGQRRTEAFFGQGTRLTVV.

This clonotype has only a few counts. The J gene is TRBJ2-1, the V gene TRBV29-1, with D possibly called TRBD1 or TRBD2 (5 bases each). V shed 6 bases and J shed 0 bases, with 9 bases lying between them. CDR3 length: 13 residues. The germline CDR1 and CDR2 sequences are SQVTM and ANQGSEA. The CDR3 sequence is CSVGADSYNEQFF. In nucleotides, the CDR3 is TGCAGCGTCGGGGCGGACTCCTACAATGAGCAGTTCTTC.

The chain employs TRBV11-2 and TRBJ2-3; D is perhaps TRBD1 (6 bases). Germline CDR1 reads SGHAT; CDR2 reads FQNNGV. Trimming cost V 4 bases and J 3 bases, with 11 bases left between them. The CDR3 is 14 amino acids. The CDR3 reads CASSSRGETDTQYF. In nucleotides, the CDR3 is TGTGCCAGCAGCTCCAGGGGAGAGACAGATACGCAGTATTTT.

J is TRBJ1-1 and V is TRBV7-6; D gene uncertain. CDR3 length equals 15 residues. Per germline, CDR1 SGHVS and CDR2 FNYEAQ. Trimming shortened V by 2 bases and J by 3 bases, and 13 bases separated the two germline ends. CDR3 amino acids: CASSLRETTDTEAFF. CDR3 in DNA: TGTGCCAGCAGCTTACGGGAAACAACCGACACTGAAGCTTTCTTT.

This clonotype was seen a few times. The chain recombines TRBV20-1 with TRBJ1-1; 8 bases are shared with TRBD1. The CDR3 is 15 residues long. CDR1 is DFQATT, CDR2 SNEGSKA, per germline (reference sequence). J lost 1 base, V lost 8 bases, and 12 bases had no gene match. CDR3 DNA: TGCAGTTGTCCCTATCGCGACAGGGGGAACACTGAAGCTTTCTTT. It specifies CSCPYRDRGNTEAFF.

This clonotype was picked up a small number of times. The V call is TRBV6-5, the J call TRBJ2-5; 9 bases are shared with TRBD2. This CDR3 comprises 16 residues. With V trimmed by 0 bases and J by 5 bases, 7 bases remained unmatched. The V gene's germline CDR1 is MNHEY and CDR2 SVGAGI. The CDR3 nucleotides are TGTGCCAGCAGTTACTCGAGTAGCGGGAGTGGGGAGACCCAGTACTTC. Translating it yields CASSYSSSGSGETQYF.

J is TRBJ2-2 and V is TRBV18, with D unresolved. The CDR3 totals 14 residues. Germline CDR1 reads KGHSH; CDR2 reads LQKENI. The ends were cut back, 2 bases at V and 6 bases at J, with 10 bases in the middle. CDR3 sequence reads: CASSPDLSPGELFF. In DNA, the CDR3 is TGTGCCAGCTCACCAGATTTGAGTCCCGGGGAGCTGTTTTTT.

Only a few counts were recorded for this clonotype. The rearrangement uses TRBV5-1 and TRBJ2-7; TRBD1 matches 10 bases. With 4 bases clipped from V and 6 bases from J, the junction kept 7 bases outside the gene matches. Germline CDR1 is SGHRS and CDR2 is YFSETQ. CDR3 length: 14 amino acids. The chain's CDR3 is CASSQAGQGIEQYF. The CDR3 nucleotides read TGCGCCAGCAGCCAGGCGGGACAGGGGATCGAGCAGTACTTC.

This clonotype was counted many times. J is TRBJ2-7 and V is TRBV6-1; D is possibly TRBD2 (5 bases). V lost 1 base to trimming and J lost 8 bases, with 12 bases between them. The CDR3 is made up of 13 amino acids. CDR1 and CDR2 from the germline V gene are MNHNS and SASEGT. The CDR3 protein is CASSEGSDRQQYF. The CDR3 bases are TGTGCCAGCAGTGAAGGTAGCGATCGTCAGCAGTACTTC.

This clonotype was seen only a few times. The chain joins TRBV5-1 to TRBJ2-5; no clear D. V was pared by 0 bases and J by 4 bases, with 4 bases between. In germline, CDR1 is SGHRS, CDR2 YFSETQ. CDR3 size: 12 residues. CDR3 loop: CASSLEIETQYF. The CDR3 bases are TGCGCCAGCAGCTTGGAAATAGAGACCCAGTACTTC. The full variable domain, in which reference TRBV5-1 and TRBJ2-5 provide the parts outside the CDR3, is KAGVTQTPRYLIKTRGQQVTLSCSPISGHRSVSWYQQTPGQGLQFLFEYFSETQRNKGNFPGRFSGRQFSNSRSEMNVSTLELGDSALYLCASSLEIETQYFGPGTRLLVL.

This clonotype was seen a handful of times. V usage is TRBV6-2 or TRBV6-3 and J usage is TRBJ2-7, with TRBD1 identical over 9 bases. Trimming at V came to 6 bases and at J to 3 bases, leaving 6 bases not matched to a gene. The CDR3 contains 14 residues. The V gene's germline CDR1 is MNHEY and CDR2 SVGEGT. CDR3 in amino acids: CASRFGTGLYEQYF. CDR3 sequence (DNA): TGTGCCAGCAGATTCGGGACAGGGCTCTACGAGCAGTACTTC.

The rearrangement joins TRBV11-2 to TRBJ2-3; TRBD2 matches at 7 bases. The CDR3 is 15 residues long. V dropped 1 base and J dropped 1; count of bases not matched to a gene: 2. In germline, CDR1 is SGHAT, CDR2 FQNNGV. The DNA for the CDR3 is TGTGCCAGCAGCTTAGTTGCGGGAGGCACAGATACGCAGTATTTT. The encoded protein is CASSLVAGGTDTQYF.

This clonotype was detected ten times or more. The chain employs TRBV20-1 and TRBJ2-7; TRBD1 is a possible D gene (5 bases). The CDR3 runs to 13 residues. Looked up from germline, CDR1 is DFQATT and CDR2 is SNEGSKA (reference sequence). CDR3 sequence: CSGRTGHSYEQYF. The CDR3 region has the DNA TGCAGCGGAAGAACAGGACATTCCTACGAGCAGTACTTC.

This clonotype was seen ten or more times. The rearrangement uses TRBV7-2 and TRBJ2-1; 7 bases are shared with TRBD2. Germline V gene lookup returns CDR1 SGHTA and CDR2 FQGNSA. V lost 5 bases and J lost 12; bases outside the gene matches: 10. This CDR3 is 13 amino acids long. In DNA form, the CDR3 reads TGTGCCAGCAGCCCAGGTGGGCGGGAGAGGCAGTTCTTC. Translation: CASSPGGRERQFF.

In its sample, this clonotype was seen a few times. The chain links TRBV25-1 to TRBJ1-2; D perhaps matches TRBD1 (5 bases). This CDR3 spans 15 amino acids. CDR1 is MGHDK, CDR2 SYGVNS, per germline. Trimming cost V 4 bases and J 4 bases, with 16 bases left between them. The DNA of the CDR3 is TGTGCCAGCAGTGGGGGCCAGGAGGGCATCTATGGCTACACCTTC. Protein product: CASSGGQEGIYGYTF.

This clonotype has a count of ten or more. As DNA, the CDR3 is TGTGCCAGCTCGGGGGACTCTGGGGCCAACGTCCTGACTTTC. Its translation: CASSGDSGANVLTF. The chain has TRBV18 and TRBJ2-6; either TRBD1 or TRBD2 may supply D (5 bases each). This CDR3 contains 14 residues. V was trimmed by 6 bases and J by 0 bases, leaving 6 bases between them. Germline CDR1 reads KGHSH; CDR2 reads LQKENI.

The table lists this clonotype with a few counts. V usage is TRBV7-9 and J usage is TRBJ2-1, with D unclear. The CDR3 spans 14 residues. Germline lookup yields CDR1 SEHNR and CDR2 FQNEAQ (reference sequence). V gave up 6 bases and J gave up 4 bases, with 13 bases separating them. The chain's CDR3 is CASRPGSRYNEQFF. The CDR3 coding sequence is TGTGCCAGCAGGCCTGGTAGTCGATACAATGAGCAGTTCTTC.

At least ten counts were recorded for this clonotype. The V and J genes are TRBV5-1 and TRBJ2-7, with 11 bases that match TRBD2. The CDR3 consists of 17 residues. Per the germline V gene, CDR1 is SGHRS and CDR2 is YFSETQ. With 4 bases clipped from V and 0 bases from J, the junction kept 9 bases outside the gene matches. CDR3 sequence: CASSPGTSGPSSYEQYF. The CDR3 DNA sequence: TGCGCCAGCAGCCCGGGGACTAGCGGTCCCAGCTCCTACGAGCAGTACTTC. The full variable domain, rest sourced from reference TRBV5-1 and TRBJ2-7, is KAGVTQTPRYLIKTRGQQVTLSCSPISGHRSVSWYQQTPGQGLQFLFEYFSETQRNKGNFPGRFSGRQFSNSRSEMNVSTLELGDSALYLCASSPGTSGPSSYEQYFGPGTRLTVT.

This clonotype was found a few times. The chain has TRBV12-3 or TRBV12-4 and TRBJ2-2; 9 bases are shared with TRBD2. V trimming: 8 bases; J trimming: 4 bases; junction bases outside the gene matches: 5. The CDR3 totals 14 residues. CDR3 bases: TGTGCCAGCGGGCTAGCGGGGTCCACCGGGGAGCTGTTTTTT. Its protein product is CASGLAGSTGELFF.

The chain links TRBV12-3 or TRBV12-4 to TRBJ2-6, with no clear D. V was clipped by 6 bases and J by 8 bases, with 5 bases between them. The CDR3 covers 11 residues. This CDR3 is CASSSTNVLTF. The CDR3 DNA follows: TGTGCCAGCAGCTCGACCAACGTCCTGACTTTC.